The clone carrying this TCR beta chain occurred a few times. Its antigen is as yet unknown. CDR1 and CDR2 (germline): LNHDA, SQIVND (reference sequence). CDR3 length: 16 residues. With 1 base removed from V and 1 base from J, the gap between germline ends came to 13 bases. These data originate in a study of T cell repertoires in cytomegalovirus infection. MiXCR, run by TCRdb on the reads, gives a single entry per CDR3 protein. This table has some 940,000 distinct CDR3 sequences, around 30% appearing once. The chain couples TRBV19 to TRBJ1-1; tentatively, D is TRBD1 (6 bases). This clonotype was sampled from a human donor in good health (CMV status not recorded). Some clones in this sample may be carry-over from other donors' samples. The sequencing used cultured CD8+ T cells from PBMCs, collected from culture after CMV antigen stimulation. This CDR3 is CASSIVSSRGNTEAFF. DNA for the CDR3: TGTGCCAGTAGTATAGTTTCCTCCAGGGGGAACACTGAAGCTTTCTTT.